This T cell receptor beta chain derives from a study of control samples from healthy donors and cancer patients. Clones were sequenced by immunoSEQ multiplex PCR, and TCRdb holds only the in-frame ones, with some missing. The repertoire holds about 190,000 clones, with around 90% as singletons. The length of the CDR3 is 13 residues. Trimming removed 9 bases from V and 3 bases from J, with 14 bases in between. CDR1 is SEHNR, CDR2 FQNEAQ, per germline (reference sequence). This TCR derives from a man aged 30 to 45 in good health. The J gene is TRBJ1-2, the V gene TRBV7-9; D is possibly TRBD1 (5 bases). Sequencing input: blood. In DNA, the CDR3 is TGTGCCAGTTGGGGCAGGCCGGACTATGGCTACACCTTC. Translation gives CASWGRPDYGYTF. Full variable domain (missing parts from reference TRBV7-9 and TRBJ1-2): DTGVSQNPRHKITKRGQNVTFRCDPISEHNRLYWYRQTLGQGPEFLTYFQNEAQLEKSRLLSDRFSAERPKGSFSTLEIQRTEQGDSAMYLCASWGRPDYGYTFGSGTRLTVV.